The 26 T cell receptor beta chains below were found in one sample sequenced in a study of pediatric ulcerative colitis (dated by TCRdb to about 2019). Receptor libraries were prepared by the immunoSEQ multiplex PCR assay. What TCRdb holds here is the immuneACCESS table cut down to in-frame rearrangements. Part of the clones is not present; checked against another copy, under half of the missing clones reflect an unresolved V gene, and the others are unexplained. The sample includes tens of thousands of clones, with about 81% observed a single time. 8.6% of the sample rests with the top ten. During colonoscopy, one to two pinch biopsies were obtained from the rectum for research. What was sequenced was gut tissue. These receptors came from a boy younger than 18 with severe ulcerative colitis.

The chain has TRBV5-1 and TRBJ1-1, with 8 bases fitting TRBD1. Looked up from germline, CDR1 is SGHRS and CDR2 is YFSETQ. V lost 2 bases and J lost 10; bases outside the gene matches: 13. The CDR3 length is 15 residues. CDR3 residues: CASSFDDRGKIGAFF. The CDR3 coding sequence is TGCGCCAGCAGCTTCGACGACAGGGGTAAGATTGGAGCTTTCTTT.

The chain links TRBV5-1 to TRBJ2-7; 9 nucleotides match TRBD1. Per the germline V gene, CDR1 is SGHRS and CDR2 is YFSETQ. This CDR3 comprises 17 residues. The V segment lost 1 base and the J segment 7 bases; nucleotides outside the gene matches: 15. The CDR3 region is CASSLRTGEVRMGEQYF. In DNA form, the CDR3 reads TGCGCCAGCAGCTTGAGGACAGGGGAGGTGAGGATGGGAGAGCAGTACTTC.

V and J are TRBV11-1 and TRBJ2-1; no clear D gene. The length of the CDR3 is 16 residues. CDR1 and CDR2 from the germline V gene are SGHAT and FQDESV (reference sequence). The V gene lost 2 bases and the J gene lost 4 bases, with 15 bases spanning the gap. The CDR3, as DNA: TGTGCCAGCAGCTTAACTGGGTCAGCCGTGTACAATGAGCAGTTCTTC. Translated, it gives CASSLTGSAVYNEQFF.

This clone was detected a few times. The V call is TRBV19, the J call TRBJ2-7, with 8 bases lining up with TRBD1. The CDR3 extends over 14 amino acids. V lost 4 bases and J lost 5; bases outside the gene matches: 7. The germline CDR1 and CDR2 sequences are LNHDA and SQIVND (reference sequence). The CDR3: CASSRGTGSDEQYF. For the CDR3, the DNA is TGTGCCAGTAGTAGGGGGACAGGTTCCGACGAGCAGTACTTC.

The chain links TRBV5-5 to TRBJ1-2; 9 bases fit TRBD1. This CDR3 spans 15 amino acids. The junction had 3 bases not matched to a gene; V was cut back by 0 bases and J by 3 bases. The V gene's germline CDR1 is SGHKS and CDR2 YYEKEE (reference sequence). CDR3 residues: CASSLEWTGDYGYTF. The DNA for the CDR3 is TGTGCCAGCAGCTTGGAATGGACAGGGGACTATGGCTACACCTTC.

The V gene is TRBV6-4, the J gene TRBJ2-1; 7 positions agree with TRBD2. Looked up from germline, CDR1 is MRHNA and CDR2 is SNTAGT. This CDR3 is built from 18 residues. The V and J ends lost 6 bases and 0 bases, in that order; junction bases with no gene match: 14. The CDR3 sequence is CASRTPERGTDSYNEQFF. CDR3 nucleotide sequence: TGTGCCAGCAGGACCCCCGAGCGGGGCACCGACTCCTACAATGAGCAGTTCTTC.

V gene TRBV18 combines with J gene TRBJ2-7; TRBD1 might be the D (6 bases). The V gene lost 2 bases and the J gene lost 3 bases, with 8 bases spanning the gap. The CDR3 totals 13 residues. Germline values: CDR1 KGHSH, CDR2 LQKENI. The CDR3 coding sequence is TGTGCCAGCTCACCAGGACAGATCTACGAGCAGTACTTC. Translating gives CASSPGQIYEQYF.

This sequence joins TRBV7-8 and TRBJ1-2, with 9 positions matching TRBD1. The germline V gene has CDR1 SGHVS and CDR2 FQNEAQ. The CDR3 has 13 residues. The junction had 2 bases not matched to a gene; V was cut back by 1 base and J by 8 bases. The CDR3 nucleotides are TGTGCCAGCAGCTTAGACAGGGGGCAAGGCTACACCTTC. Residues: CASSLDRGQGYTF.

This chain joins TRBV19 and TRBJ2-1; D ambiguous. V lost 3 bases to trimming and J lost 9 bases, with 12 bases between them. There are 13 residues in the CDR3. The germline gives CDR1 LNHDA, CDR2 SQIVND (reference sequence). The DNA of the CDR3 is TGTGCCAGTAGTATTGGCCCATGGAGTGAGCAGTTCTTC. It translates to CASSIGPWSEQFF.

The CDR3 region has the DNA TGCGCCAGCAGCTCCGCCGGGGGACAGAACACTTTCTTT. Its protein is CASSSAGGQNTFF. The V call is TRBV5-1, the J call TRBJ1-1, with TRBD1 identical over 7 bases. V shed 3 bases, J shed 12 bases, and the junction held 11 bases outside the gene matches. The length of the CDR3 is 13 residues. Per germline, CDR1 SGHRS and CDR2 YFSETQ.

The chain links TRBV20-1 to TRBJ1-1; the D is unclear. The length of the CDR3 is 11 residues. CDR1 is DFQATT, CDR2 SNEGSKA, per germline (reference sequence). The V end lost 5 bases, the J end lost 1 base, and 5 bases lay between the germline ends. The chain's CDR3 is CSAEENTEAFF. Here the CDR3 DNA reads TGCAGTGCTGAGGAGAACACTGAAGCTTTCTTT.

The chain carries TRBV7-2 and TRBJ2-3; D might be TRBD1 (5 bases). The ends were cut back, 0 bases at V and 4 bases at J, with 11 bases in the middle. Germline V gene sequence: CDR1 SGHTA, CDR2 FQGNSA. This CDR3 has 15 residues. This CDR3 reads CASSLAQTGADTQYF. The CDR3 DNA sequence: TGTGCCAGCAGCTTAGCCCAAACAGGCGCAGATACGCAGTATTTT.

The chain recombines TRBV19 with TRBJ2-2; D not resolved. V lost 3 bases and J 6 bases, leaving 8 bases between the germline ends. CDR1 and CDR2 from the germline V gene are LNHDA and SQIVND (reference sequence). This CDR3 has 13 residues. This CDR3 is CASSMLVAGELFF. As DNA, the CDR3 is TGTGCCAGTAGTATGCTAGTGGCCGGGGAGCTGTTTTTT.

This clone was recorded a few times. The chain uses TRBV5-6 and TRBJ1-2; D ambiguous. The germline CDR1 and CDR2 sequences are SGHDT and YYEEEE. The CDR3 contains 14 residues. The V end lost 4 bases, the J end lost 5 bases, and 15 bases lay between the germline ends. CDR3 sequence (DNA): TGTGCCAGCAGCCGCTATCTAACTGATTATGGCTACACCTTC. As protein: CASSRYLTDYGYTF.

The chain joins TRBV9 to TRBJ2-5, with TRBD1 identical over 8 bases. The germline CDR1 and CDR2 sequences are SGDLS and YYNGEE. Trimming at V came to 0 bases and at J to 5 bases, leaving 6 bases not matched to a gene. This CDR3 region has 15 residues. For the CDR3, the DNA is TGTGCCAGCAGCGTAGCGAACAGGGGGATTGAGACCCAGTACTTC. This codes for CASSVANRGIETQYF.

The J gene is TRBJ2-3, the V gene TRBV7-3, with D possibly TRBD2 on 7 matching bases. The germline CDR1 and CDR2 sequences are SGHTA and FQGTGA. There are 15 residues in the CDR3. The V end lost 4 bases, the J end lost 6 bases, and 17 bases lay between the germline ends. CDR3 in DNA: TGTGCCAGCAGCTCCCGTGGGGGGGCCTGGGATACGCAGTATTTT. Translation gives CASSSRGGAWDTQYF.

The chain uses TRBV4-2 and TRBJ1-1, with a tentative D call TRBD1 (6 bases). The V gene's germline CDR1 is LGHNA and CDR2 YNFKEQ. This CDR3 is built from 15 residues. V was cut by 0 bases and J by 0 bases, with 8 bases left in between. Here the CDR3 reads CASSQDTGLNTEAFF. The CDR3 DNA follows: TGTGCCAGCAGCCAAGATACAGGGTTGAACACTGAAGCTTTCTTT.

The chain joins TRBV7-9 to TRBJ1-1; no definite D call. V lost 5 bases, J lost 3 bases, and 10 bases lay in between. CDR3 size: 13 residues. CDR1 is SEHNR, CDR2 FQNEAQ, per germline (reference sequence). For the CDR3, the DNA is TGTGCCAGCAGCATGGAGGGCTACACTGAAGCTTTCTTT. Amino acid sequence: CASSMEGYTEAFF.

The chain couples TRBV6-1 to TRBJ1-4; TRBD1 matches 9 bases. With 1 base clipped from V and 7 bases from J, the junction kept 4 bases outside the gene matches. Germline V gene sequence: CDR1 MNHNS, CDR2 SASEGT. This CDR3 region has 15 residues. CDR3 sequence reads: CASSEGDREVEKLFF. In DNA form, the CDR3 reads TGTGCCAGCAGTGAAGGGGACAGGGAAGTTGAAAAACTGTTTTTT.

A note on this clone: At one end, the junction sequence differs from germline, possibly due to a read error. The chain is built from TRBV19 and TRBJ1-2; D call uncertain. The CDR3 runs to 12 residues. Looked up from germline, CDR1 is LNHDA and CDR2 is SQIVND (reference sequence). This chain's CDR3 is CASSMIRRQLIF. Here the CDR3 DNA reads TGTGCCAGTAGTATGATACGTCGGCAGCTAATCTTC.

V is TRBV6-6 and J is TRBJ1-4, with D hard to call. This CDR3 has 16 amino acids. Deletions cut 6 bases from V and 3 bases from J, with 17 bases between. From germline, CDR1 is MNHNY and CDR2 SVGAGI (reference sequence). The CDR3 DNA follows: TGTGCCAGCAGACCCGGGATAGGCAGCCCTAATGAAAAACTGTTTTTT. This encodes CASRPGIGSPNEKLFF.

This chain uses TRBV5-1 with TRBJ2-1; no definite D call. The V and J ends lost 3 bases and 5 bases respectively, with 6 bases between them. The CDR3 extends over 12 amino acids. Germline V lookup: CDR1 SGHRS, CDR2 YFSETQ. This CDR3 is CASSYANNEQFF. The CDR3 DNA sequence: TGCGCCAGCAGCTACGCCAACAATGAGCAGTTCTTC. The full variable domain, in which reference TRBV5-1 and TRBJ2-1 provide the parts outside the CDR3, is KAGVTQTPRYLIKTRGQQVTLSCSPISGHRSVSWYQQTPGQGLQFLFEYFSETQRNKGNFPGRFSGRQFSNSRSEMNVSTLELGDSALYLCASSYANNEQFFGPGTRLTVL.

The CDR3: CASSLDSGQGFTYGYTF. CDR3 nucleotide sequence: TGTGCCAGCAGCTTAGATTCGGGGCAGGGTTTCACGTATGGCTACACCTTC. The chain has TRBV7-2 and TRBJ1-2; D is perhaps TRBD1 (5 bases). This CDR3 has 17 amino acids. V gave up 1 base and J gave up 5 bases, with 20 bases separating them. Germline values: CDR1 SGHTA, CDR2 FQGNSA. Supplemented by reference TRBV7-2 and TRBJ1-2, the full variable domain reads GAGVSQSPSNKVTEKGKDVELRCDPISGHTALYWYRQSLGQGLEFLIYFQGNSAPDKSGLPSDRFSAERTGGSVSTLTIQRTQQEDSAVYLCASSLDSGQGFTYGYTFGSGTRLTVV.

This clone was picked up a small number of times. V gene TRBV2 combines with J gene TRBJ1-2; D remains ambiguous. The CDR3 extends over 14 amino acids. V was pared by 8 bases and J by 5 bases, with 18 bases between. Per germline, CDR1 SNHLY and CDR2 FYNNEI. The CDR3: CASFGRMVMYGYTF. The CDR3 DNA reads as TGTGCCAGCTTTGGGAGGATGGTGATGTATGGCTACACCTTC.

This chain links TRBV5-1 with TRBJ1-2, with TRBD1 as a possible D gene (6 bases). The CDR3 contains 15 residues. The ends were cut back, 4 bases at V and 0 bases at J, with 13 bases in the middle. The germline V gene encodes CDR1 SGHRS and CDR2 YFSETQ. The CDR3 spells CASSKDRSANYGYTF. In DNA, the CDR3 is TGCGCCAGCAGCAAGGACAGATCTGCTAACTATGGCTACACCTTC.

CDR3 DNA sequence: TGTGCCAGCAGCCCTAGTGGGGCCGGGAACAATGAGCAGTTCTTC. Its protein product is CASSPSGAGNNEQFF. The chain joins TRBV7-9 to TRBJ2-1, with D perhaps TRBD1 or TRBD2 (5 bases each). Germline V gene data show CDR1 as SEHNR and CDR2 as FQNEAQ (reference sequence). This CDR3 is 15 amino acids long. V lost 5 bases, J lost 5 bases, and 16 bases lay in between.